These 4 T cell receptor beta chains share one sample of origin, sequenced in a study of T-cell reconstitution after alpha-beta-depleted transplantation in children. The library targeted TCRbeta and was prepared with unique molecular identifiers. TCRdb recomputed calls from the PCR reads with MiXCR, one row per CDR3 protein. The sample lists more than 150,000 distinct CDR3 sequences; approximately 7% were seen once. The source material was PBMCs from the stem cell graft donor, sampled from the stem cell graft. These receptors were obtained from a human donor who donated a stem cell graft to a child with Wiskott-Aldrich syndrome.

Many counts were recorded for this clonotype. V gene TRBV6-5 combines with J gene TRBJ1-2; no clear D. CDR1 MNHEY and CDR2 SVGAGI come from the germline V gene. The CDR3 spans 15 residues. With 2 bases removed from V and 7 bases from J, the gap between germline ends came to 17 bases. This chain's CDR3 is CASSYELEGIGGYTF. CDR3 nucleotide sequence: TGTGCCAGCAGTTACGAGTTGGAGGGAATCGGTGGCTACACCTTC.

As concerns this clonotype: Being one base from a much bigger clone, this may be a read error. CDR3 nucleotide sequence: TGTGCCAGCAGTTACTGGCGGGACACAAGACTGAACAATGAGAAGTTCTTC. The encoded protein is CASSYWRDTRLNNEKFF. V is TRBV6-2 or TRBV6-3 and J is TRBJ2-1; the D gene could be TRBD1 or TRBD2 (6 bases each). The CDR3 totals 17 residues. The germline gives CDR1 MNHEY, CDR2 SVGEGT.

This clonotype appeared many times. V and J are TRBV14 and TRBJ2-5, with D hard to call. The CDR3 runs to 13 residues. Trimming pared 0 bases from V and 1 base from J, leaving 3 bases between. Germline V lookup: CDR1 SGHDN, CDR2 FVKESK. DNA for the CDR3: TGTGCCAGCAGCCAAGACTTCCAAGAGACCCAGTACTTC. Translating gives CASSQDFQETQYF.

This clonotype was observed at least ten times. V gene TRBV7-6 combines with J gene TRBJ1-2, with 7 bases matching TRBD1. Germline V gene sequence: CDR1 SGHVS, CDR2 FNYEAQ. V lost 1 base, J lost 11 bases, and 7 bases stayed unmatched. This CDR3 has 13 amino acids. For the CDR3, the DNA is TGTGCCAGCAGCTTAGGTGAAGGGGGCCATTACACCTTC. It specifies CASSLGEGGHYTF.